The entry below gives a single T cell receptor beta chain sequence along with its context. The antigen remains undetermined. Germline lookup yields CDR1 SGHAT and CDR2 FQNNGV. The CDR3 length is 17 residues. Trimming cost V 2 bases and J 3 bases, with 19 bases left between them. The data were obtained in a study of lymphopenia after photon versus proton radiotherapy. Points from the study as a whole: In patients who died, overall survival fell as post-nadir TCR diversity dropped more.

Clones were read by immunoSEQ multiplex PCR, and TCRdb kept only the in-frame ones, dropping some. The repertoire consists of around 30,000 clones, with over 75% occurring once and the leading ten covering roughly 15%. The source was peripheral blood, collected from a patient treated with proton-based radiotherapy. The V gene is TRBV11-2, the J gene TRBJ1-1, with a weak D call TRBD1 (6 bases). The TCR was taken from a woman aged 70-85 years with pancreatic cancer. The CDR3: CASSLRRGGRGDTEAFF. The CDR3 DNA sequence: TGTGCCAGCAGCTTACGCCGAGGGGGGAGGGGAGACACTGAAGCTTTCTTT.